The 2 T cell receptor beta chains given below trace back to one sample, sequenced in a study of control samples from healthy donors and cancer patients. Data came from immunoSEQ multiplex PCR; TCRdb stores just in-frame clones and leaves some out. The profile covers over 85,000 clones, with 90% to 95% appearing a single time and 2% to 2.5% taken by the ten largest. The specimen was blood. The receptors derive from a young woman in good health.

In regard to this clone: This same CDR3 is encoded by further DNA sequences in the sample. V and J are TRBV19 and TRBJ2-7, with TRBD1 matching 8 bases. Trimming took 5 bases from V and 2 from J; bases not matched to a gene: 8. The germline gives CDR1 LNHDA, CDR2 SQIVND (reference sequence). This CDR3 is built from 15 residues. CDR3 bases: TGTGCCAGTAGTGCGCCAGGGGGCGCGACCTACGAGCAGTACTTC. This gives the protein CASSAPGGATYEQYF.

The chain employs TRBV27 and TRBJ2-5; 12 positions match TRBD2. The germline V gene has CDR1 MNHEY and CDR2 SMNVEV (reference sequence). Germline trimming cut 6 bases from V and 5 bases from J; bases unmatched to any gene: 7. CDR3 size: 15 residues. CDR3 sequence (DNA): TGTGCCAGCAGCCTAGCGGGGGGGCCGGGGGAGACCCAGTACTTC. Its protein product is CASSLAGGPGETQYF.